This T cell receptor (beta chain) was observed in a study of cytomegalovirus exposure and HLA in healthy donors. Overall study: As released early, the data held some 85 million unique TCRs from HLA-typed donors.

The CDR3 sequence is 15 residues long. The V gene end was trimmed by 8 bases and the J gene end by 11 bases; junction bases not matched to a gene: 16. Germline CDR1 SNHLY, CDR2 FYNNEI. With respect to this clone: The antigen is unknown.

PCR involved 60 Vbeta and 13 Jbeta primers. Measured with immunoSEQ multiplex PCR; TCRdb has only the in-frame clones, and not every one. The sample yields about 180,000 clones, 77% seen once. Study outcomes and limitations: Later genetic work tied a missense DCLRE1C variant to beta-chain V and J trimming. Sequencing depth across donors, presence/absence analyses assumed, was roughly uniform. As immune exposure information, only CMV serostatus was available.

This receptor was identified in a man between 18 and 29 years old in good health and CMV-seronegative. This sequence joins TRBV2 and TRBJ1-5; 9 bases fit TRBD1. Sample: PBMCs. CDR3 coding DNA: TGTGCCAGCTCTGATCCGGGGACAGGGCGGGCGGCCCAGCATTTT. Translation gives CASSDPGTGRAAQHF.